This TCR beta chain was recovered during a study of early T cells in non-severe SARS-CoV-2 infection. Study-level background: RNA in bulk from unsorted whole blood was sequenced, and chains were unpaired.

The CDR3 contains 17 residues. The V gene end was trimmed by 0 bases and the J gene end by 1 base; junction bases not matched to a gene: 3. Germline V gives CDR1 MNHEY, CDR2 SMNVEV (reference sequence). Researchers attached unique molecular identifiers to individual cDNA molecules. TCRdb used MiXCR to reprocess the 5' RACE reads, holding one entry per CDR3 protein. The sample yields tens of thousands of distinct CDR3 sequences, more than 12% seen once. In this sample, this clonotype turned up many times. Its matching antigen is unknown. Study results and caveats: Private and CD4 specificities were missed by VDJdb matching, skewed to anti-spike CD8.

Sequencing was done on a sample of whole blood. This chain joins TRBV27 and TRBJ1-5, with 10 bases that match TRBD1. The sequence was obtained from an adult who was a healthcare worker with PCR-confirmed SARS-CoV-2 infection or an uninfected control (not recorded which). CDR3 loop: CASSLSGGQGSNQPQHF. The CDR3 DNA reads as TGTGCCAGCAGTTTATCGGGGGGACAGGGGAGCAATCAGCCCCAGCATTTT.